A single sample is the source of the 17 T cell receptor beta chains below, sequenced in a study of intratumoral heterogeneity in liver cancer. The table came from immunoSEQ multiplex PCR; TCRdb's copy has only in-frame clones and leaves some out. The table shows about 5,900 clones, with approximately 73% occurring only once. This sample comprised tumor-adjacent normal tissue, obtained before any cancer treatment. The receptors shown here come from a man aged 65 to 85 with hepatocellular carcinoma.

The chain combines TRBV4-1 with TRBJ2-1; 7 bases are shared with TRBD1. CDR1 is MGHRA, CDR2 YSYEKL, per germline. The V and J ends lost 0 bases and 0 bases, in that order; junction bases with no gene match: 8. The CDR3 extends over 18 amino acids. The CDR3 sequence: CASSQEGEGAYSYNEQFF. The CDR3 bases are TGCGCCAGCAGCCAAGAGGGAGAGGGGGCCTACTCCTACAATGAGCAGTTCTTC.

This clone qualifies as medium-sized. The V gene is TRBV5-1, the J gene TRBJ1-2; no firm D call. Between the trimmed V and J ends, which lost 0 bases and 4 bases, there was a span of 13 bases. Germline V gene lookup returns CDR1 SGHRS and CDR2 YFSETQ. This CDR3 is built from 15 residues. This CDR3 reads CASSLVPGPLYGYTF. CDR3 sequence (DNA): TGCGCCAGCAGCTTGGTACCCGGACCCCTCTATGGCTACACCTTC.

By share, this clone counts as large (0.1 to 1%). The chain uses TRBV29-1 and TRBJ1-1; the match to TRBD1 covers 9 bases. After removal of 6 bases from V and 5 bases from J, the junction contained 7 bases not matched to a gene. The germline gives CDR1 SQVTM, CDR2 ANQGSEA. This CDR3 has 13 residues. CDR3 loop: CSVPGQGWTEAFF. DNA for the CDR3: TGCAGCGTACCGGGACAGGGTTGGACTGAAGCTTTCTTT.

This rearrangement joins TRBV6-4 to TRBJ2-2, with D possibly matching TRBD1 (5 bases). V was cut by 3 bases and J by 8 bases, with 13 bases left in between. In germline, CDR1 is MRHNA, CDR2 SNTAGT. The CDR3 length is 14 residues. As DNA, the CDR3 is TGTGCCAGCAGTGAGGCCCCGACAGCAGGGGAGCTGTTTTTT. It translates to CASSEAPTAGELFF.

This clone was observed a handful of times. V and J are TRBV24-1 and TRBJ2-2, with 9 bases lining up with TRBD2. V shed 4 bases and J 4 bases; nucleotides not matched to a gene: 3. Germline CDR1 and CDR2: KGHDR and SFDVKD. The length of the CDR3 is 15 residues. CDR3 nucleotide sequence: TGTGCCACCAGTGAAGCGGGACTAGCCACCGGGGAGCTGTTTTTT. This sequence encodes CATSEAGLATGELFF.

This clone was counted once. The chain has TRBV24-1 and TRBJ2-3, with D perhaps matching TRBD2 (5 bases). With 7 bases removed from V and 3 bases from J, the gap between germline ends came to 19 bases. Germline V lookup: CDR1 KGHDR, CDR2 SFDVKD. CDR3 length: 16 amino acids. CDR3: CATSNLRPPGTDTQYF. DNA of the CDR3: TGTGCCACCAGCAACCTCAGGCCCCCGGGAACAGATACGCAGTATTTT.

The chain carries TRBV5-6 and TRBJ1-2; no clear D gene. V dropped 0 bases and J dropped 4 bases, with 7 bases sitting between them. CDR3 length equals 13 residues. Germline-derived CDR1 and CDR2 are SGHDT and YYEEEE. The CDR3 DNA sequence: TGTGCCAGCAGCTTGGGTAACTTCTATGGCTACACCTTC. This gives the protein CASSLGNFYGYTF.

The chain joins TRBV11-3 to TRBJ2-2, with a tentative D call TRBD1 (6 bases). Trimming removed 1 base from V and 7 bases from J, with 22 bases in between. The CDR3 consists of 18 residues. Germline CDR1 reads SGHNT; CDR2 reads YENEEA. Written as DNA, the CDR3 is TGTGCCAGCAGCTTAGGGGGGCCTCCTGATGCCTGCTGCGGGGAGCTGTTTTTT. Its protein is CASSLGGPPDACCGELFF.

The CDR3 spells CASSLYRGIGYGYTF. For the CDR3, the DNA is TGTGCCAGCAGTTTATATCGGGGAATAGGCTATGGCTACACCTTC. V is TRBV28 and J is TRBJ1-2; D uncertain. V was pared by 1 base and J by 4 bases, with 13 bases between. From germline, CDR1 is MDHEN and CDR2 SYDVKM. The CDR3 is 15 amino acids.

This chain connects TRBV6-5 to TRBJ2-7; D tentatively fits TRBD1 or TRBD2 (5 bases each). V was pared by 6 bases and J by 4 bases, with 16 bases between. Germline V gene data show CDR1 as MNHEY and CDR2 as SVGAGI. The CDR3 sequence is 14 residues long. The CDR3 DNA is TGTGCCAGCAGCGCAGGGAGTCTTTCGTACGAGCAGTACTTC. Translated, it gives CASSAGSLSYEQYF.

V usage is TRBV28 and J usage is TRBJ1-2; TRBD1 might be the D (5 bases). This CDR3 contains 14 residues. Germline values: CDR1 MDHEN, CDR2 SYDVKM. V lost 9 bases and J 8 bases, leaving 22 bases between the germline ends. DNA of the CDR3: TGTGCCAGTGGAGGGGAGGGAGGTCGGAGGGGCTACACCTTC. This gives the protein CASGGEGGRRGYTF.

This chain uses TRBV18 with TRBJ2-2; D possibly corresponds to TRBD2 (6 bases). Germline V CDR1 and CDR2: KGHSH, LQKENI. The V end lost 10 bases, the J end lost 1 base, and 13 bases lay between the germline ends. This CDR3 spans 14 amino acids. The CDR3 sequence: CATTPGGNTGELFF. CDR3 nucleotides: TGTGCCACCACCCCCGGGGGGAACACCGGGGAGCTGTTTTTT. Supplemented by reference TRBV18 and TRBJ2-2, the full variable domain reads NAGVMQNPRHLVRRRGQEARLRCSPMKGHSHVYWYRQLPEEGLKFMVYLQKENIIDESGMPKERFSAEFPKEGPSILRIQQVVRGDSAAYFCATTPGGNTGELFFGEGSRLTVL.

The rearrangement joins TRBV29-1 to TRBJ2-3; 7 bases are shared with TRBD2. CDR1 and CDR2 from the germline V gene are SQVTM and ANQGSEA. V dropped 7 bases and J dropped 0; count of bases not matched to a gene: 4. The CDR3 has 13 residues. The chain's CDR3 is CSASGASTDTQYF. The CDR3 DNA sequence: TGCAGCGCCAGCGGGGCCAGCACAGATACGCAGTATTTT.

The CDR3 bases are TGTGCCTGGAGTCACCCCCCCGGCGGGCCCCAGCATTTT. Its protein product is CAWSHPPGGPQHF. The rearrangement joins TRBV30 to TRBJ1-5, with D unresolved. Trimming took off 2 bases at V and 9 bases at J, with 14 bases between the two ends. This CDR3 spans 13 amino acids. CDR1 GTSNPN and CDR2 SVGIG come from the germline V gene (reference sequence).

The chain uses TRBV23-1 and TRBJ2-4; TRBD1 might be the D (6 bases). TRBV23-1 counts as an open reading frame of uncertain function. This CDR3 comprises 16 residues. Deletions cut 1 base from V and 8 bases from J, with 18 bases between. The CDR3 loop is CASSQLWGRALHIQYF. Written as DNA, the CDR3 is TGCGCCAGCAGTCAATTGTGGGGGCGTGCGCTTCACATTCAGTACTTC.

The chain joins TRBV6-6 to TRBJ2-1; 7 nucleotides line up with TRBD1. Germline loops: CDR1 MNHNY, CDR2 SVGAGI (reference sequence). The junction had 2 bases not matched to a gene; V was cut back by 4 bases and J by 2 bases. The CDR3 consists of 14 residues. The CDR3 loop is CASSLGQAYNEQFF. The CDR3 bases are TGTGCCAGCAGTTTAGGACAGGCCTACAATGAGCAGTTCTTC.

The gene calls are TRBV7-2 and TRBJ1-2; the D gene is possibly TRBD1 (6 bases). In germline, CDR1 is SGHTA, CDR2 FQGNSA. V lost 0 bases to trimming and J lost 8 bases, with 13 bases between them. The length of the CDR3 is 14 residues. CDR3 sequence reads: CASSLATGAQGYTF. The CDR3 nucleotides read TGTGCCAGCAGCTTAGCCACGGGGGCTCAGGGCTACACCTTC.